These T cell receptor beta chains were read from a single sample in a study of blood T cell repertoires in COVID-19. Profiling relied on immunoSEQ multiplex PCR, and the TCRdb table lists in-frame clones only, not all of them. The sample contains over 95,000 clones, approximately 84% of which appear only once. Sequenced sample: peripheral blood. All receptors come from a woman in her forties with acute or convalescent COVID-19. Each CDR3 is given with its conserved first and last residue. The D gene is left open where the match is weak. Only some rows state a clone size, as once, few, many or a class for expanded clones.

clone size,J gene,V gene,D gene,CDR3 DNA,CDR3 protein
NA,TRBJ1-5,TRBV10-3,TRBD1,TGTGCCATCAGGAGGACAGGGAGTAATCAGCCCCAGCATTTT,CAIRRTGSNQPQHF
NA,TRBJ2-1,TRBV7-2,TRBD1,TGTGCCAGCAGCCCCCGGGGACAGAGCGGAGGCGGTGAGCAGTTCTTC,CASSPRGQSGGGEQFF
NA,TRBJ1-2,TRBV2,NA,TGTGCCAGTTCGCAGGGGTACTATGGCTACACCTTC,CASSQGYYGYTF
NA,TRBJ2-3,TRBV2,TRBD2,TGTGCCAGCAGGGTACAGTTACCTCTGACTAGCGGCACAGATACGCAGTATTTT,CASRVQLPLTSGTDTQYF
NA,TRBJ1-3,TRBV7-2,NA,TGTGCCAGCGACTGGGAGTCTGGAAACACCATATATTTT,CASDWESGNTIYF
NA,TRBJ1-2,TRBV7-2,NA,TGTGCCAGCAGCTTAGCTGGGGTCGGCGGGTACGGCTACACCTTC,CASSLAGVGGYGYTF
NA,TRBJ1-2,TRBV6-5,NA,TGTGCCAGCACACAGGTTCGTAACTATGGCTACACCTTC,CASTQVRNYGYTF
NA,TRBJ1-1,TRBV25-1,NA,TGTGCCAGCAGTGAATCAGGTAGTGGGACTGAAGCTTTCTTT,CASSESGSGTEAFF
NA,TRBJ2-1,TRBV4-3,NA,TGCGCCAGCAGCGTACGGACAGACCAATACAATGAGCAGTTCTTC,CASSVRTDQYNEQFF
NA,TRBJ2-3,TRBV11-3,TRBD1,TGTGCCAGCAGCTCGGGACAGGTCCCCGATACGCAGTATTTT,CASSSGQVPDTQYF
NA,TRBJ2-3,TRBV2,NA,TGTGCCAGCACCCGGGACACCACAGATACGCAGTATTTT,CASTRDTTDTQYF
NA,TRBJ2-6,TRBV5-4,TRBD1,TGTGCCAGCAGCTCTACCGGGACAGGGGGCGTTGGGGCCAACGTCCTGACTTTC,CASSSTGTGGVGANVLTF
NA,TRBJ2-7,TRBV19,NA,TGTGCCAGTAGTGCCGGACACTTGTACGAGCAGTACTTC,CASSAGHLYEQYF
few,TRBJ2-1,TRBV15,NA,TGTGCCACCAGCAGAGAGCAGGGCCGCTATTACAATGAGCAGTTCTTC,CATSREQGRYYNEQFF
NA,TRBJ1-4,TRBV5-1,NA,TGCGCCAGCAGCTCAACCGGCGACATAGGAGAAAAACTGTTTTTT,CASSSTGDIGEKLFF
NA,TRBJ1-5,TRBV7-2,NA,TGTGCCAGCAGCTTCCGTAATCAGCCCCAGCATTTT,CASSFRNQPQHF
few,TRBJ1-2,TRBV19,NA,TGTGCCAGTAGTACTCAGGGGCCCTATGGCTACACCTTC,CASSTQGPYGYTF
NA,TRBJ1-1,TRBV7-2,TRBD1,TGTGCCAGCAGCCCGGACAGGGGCCTCATGAACACTGAAGCTTTCTTT,CASSPDRGLMNTEAFF
NA,TRBJ2-3,TRBV5-1,NA,TGCGCCAGCAGCCTGACTCCGTTTCAGCGCACAGATACGCAGTATTTT,CASSLTPFQRTDTQYF
NA,TRBJ1-4,TRBV7-2,NA,TGTGCCAGCAGCTTAGTTCAGGGTATAAATGAAAAACTGTTTTTT,CASSLVQGINEKLFF
NA,TRBJ2-1,TRBV30,TRBD1,TGTGCCTGGAGTCCTACGCGGGACAGGGGAAGAAATGAGCAGTTCTTC,CAWSPTRDRGRNEQFF
NA,TRBJ2-7,TRBV6-1,NA,TGTGCCAGCAGTGAAAAGGCAGGGCCAGGGCCATACGAGCAGTACTTC,CASSEKAGPGPYEQYF
NA,TRBJ1-2,TRBV6-5,NA,TGTGCCAGCAGTTACTCCCGGGTTGGGGCGGCTAGTGGGACCTTC,CASSYSRVGAASGTF
NA,TRBJ1-1,TRBV2,NA,TGTGCCAGCAGTGAACGTCGGGTTGGAGCTTTCTTT,CASSERRVGAFF
NA,TRBJ1-2,TRBV19,TRBD1,TGTGCCAGTAGTACCTCTCGCCTACAGGGGGCGCGAGAAGGCTACACCTTC,CASSTSRLQGAREGYTF
NA,TRBJ2-5,TRBV3-1/TRBV3-2,TRBD1,TGTGCCAGCAGCCAAGAGGACAGGGGCTCTGGGACCCAGTACTTC,CASSQEDRGSGTQYF
NA,TRBJ1-3,TRBV7-6,TRBD1,TGTGCCAGCAGCTTAGGGCAACCGGGACAGGGGGCTGGAAACACCATATATTTT,CASSLGQPGQGAGNTIYF
NA,TRBJ2-1,TRBV5-1,NA,TGCGCCAGCAGCTTTTATTGGAGGGGGGGCACCGATGAGCAGTTCTTC,CASSFYWRGGTDEQFF
NA,TRBJ1-6,TRBV18,NA,TGTGCCAGCTCAGATGGGACACATCCCAACTCACCCCTCCACTTT,CASSDGTHPNSPLHF
NA,TRBJ1-2,TRBV9,NA,TGTGCCAGCAGCGGGACAACACCCTCAGGTCCCTATGGCTACACCTTC,CASSGTTPSGPYGYTF
NA,TRBJ1-2,TRBV18,TRBD1,TGTGCCAGCTCACACTCCGGGACAGATTTCGACCCATGCTTC,CASSHSGTDFDPCF
NA,TRBJ2-7,TRBV18,TRBD1,TGTGCCAGCTCCCCGGGACAGAGAGCCTACGAGCAGTACTTC,CASSPGQRAYEQYF
NA,TRBJ1-2,TRBV6-6,TRBD1,TGTGCCAGCAGACGAGGGGGCGCCGACTATGGCTACACCTTC,CASRRGGADYGYTF
NA,TRBJ2-7,TRBV18,NA,TGTGCCAGCTCACTAGCGGACGGCTACGAGCAGTACTTC,CASSLADGYEQYF
NA,TRBJ2-1,TRBV2,NA,TGTGCCAGCAGCCGAACCCTAGCGCGCAATGAGCAGTTCTTC,CASSRTLARNEQFF